These 23 T cell receptor beta chains came from one sample sequenced in a study of beta chain features in type 1 diabetes. Expressed TCRB transcripts got sequenced, as all isolated RNA was reverse transcribed. This table comes from immunoSEQ multiplex PCR, and its TCRdb copy is limited to in-frame clones, with some not included. In the table there are 300,000 to 400,000 clones, around 10% of which are singletons. Sequenced input: naive CD4+ T cells from blood. The receptors derive from a woman in her 30s in good health.

This clone appeared a few times. The chain couples TRBV7-2 to TRBJ1-1, with D perhaps matching TRBD1 (5 bases). The ends were cut back, 3 bases at V and 1 base at J, with 9 bases in the middle. CDR3 length: 14 residues. Germline loops: CDR1 SGHTA, CDR2 FQGNSA. CDR3 sequence (DNA): TGTGCCAGCAGCTTTAGGGGATGGAACACTGAAGCTTTCTTT. Translated, it gives CASSFRGWNTEAFF.

The chain is built from TRBV6-6 and TRBJ2-5; no clear D. This CDR3 spans 15 amino acids. CDR1 and CDR2 from the germline V gene are MNHNY and SVGAGI (reference sequence). Trimming took off 6 bases at V and 4 bases at J, with 18 bases between the two ends. CDR3 sequence (DNA): TGTGCCAGCAGACCTGGGCACGCCCCCGCAGAGACCCAGTACTTC. It encodes CASRPGHAPAETQYF.

This clone was seen a handful of times. This chain joins TRBV7-2 and TRBJ2-5, with a tentative D call TRBD1 (5 bases). Germline loops: CDR1 SGHTA, CDR2 FQGNSA. Trimming removed 5 bases from V and 2 bases from J, with 12 bases in between. This CDR3 has 14 residues. This CDR3 reads CASSPGPVQETQYF. The CDR3 DNA is TGTGCCAGCAGCCCAGGGCCCGTACAAGAGACCCAGTACTTC.

The table lists this clone with a few counts. The V call is TRBV11-2, the J call TRBJ2-7, with D possibly matching TRBD2 (6 bases). Germline-derived CDR1 and CDR2 are SGHAT and FQNNGV. CDR3 length: 12 residues. Trimming shortened V by 3 bases and J by 5 bases, and 8 bases separated the two germline ends. The CDR3 sequence: CASSLLAHEQYF. The DNA of the CDR3 is TGTGCCAGCAGCTTGCTAGCGCACGAGCAGTACTTC.

V and J are TRBV5-4 and TRBJ2-7, with unresolved D. The CDR3 covers 16 residues. Germline V CDR1 and CDR2: SGHNT, YYREEE (reference sequence). V lost 0 bases and J lost 1, with 14 bases in between. The CDR3 loop is CASSLARGPTSYEQYF. The CDR3 region has the DNA TGTGCCAGCAGCTTGGCCCGCGGTCCAACTTCCTACGAGCAGTACTTC.

A word on this clone: Other DNA sequences in the sample encode the same CDR3. The CDR3 loop is CASSSGLAGANEQFF. The CDR3 DNA follows: TGTGCCAGCAGCTCGGGACTAGCGGGAGCCAATGAGCAGTTCTTC. The chain is built from TRBV7-3 and TRBJ2-1; 14 bases are shared with TRBD2. Germline assignment: CDR1 SGHTA and CDR2 FQGTGA. V lost 4 bases to trimming and J lost 6 bases; unmatched junction nucleotides: 2. The CDR3 runs 15 residues.

Here the CDR3 DNA reads TGTGCCAGCTCACCATTTAGCGGGAGGATCGAAAACATTCAGTACTTC. This sequence encodes CASSPFSGRIENIQYF. This chain joins TRBV18 and TRBJ2-4; TRBD2 matches at 10 bases. CDR3 length: 16 amino acids. Germline CDR1 KGHSH, CDR2 LQKENI. The V segment lost 2 bases and the J segment 5 bases; nucleotides outside the gene matches: 6.

The J gene is TRBJ2-7, the V gene TRBV5-4, with 10 bases that match TRBD1. Germline CDR1 and CDR2: SGHNT and YYREEE (reference sequence). V was pared by 2 bases and J by 4 bases, with 6 bases of the junction left unmatched. The CDR3 runs to 15 residues. For the CDR3, the DNA is TGTGCCAGCAGCTTCCCGGGACAGGGGTTATACGAGCAGTACTTC. This translates into CASSFPGQGLYEQYF.

V usage is TRBV29-1 and J usage is TRBJ1-2, with D possibly matching TRBD1 (6 bases). This CDR3 is 12 amino acids long. The germline V gene encodes CDR1 SQVTM and CDR2 ANQGSEA. V lost 3 bases and J lost 7, with 12 bases in between. The CDR3 is CSVEQGPGGYTF. CDR3 sequence (DNA): TGCAGCGTTGAGCAGGGGCCGGGTGGCTACACCTTC.

The sample holds a few counts of this clone. This chain uses TRBV6-6 with TRBJ2-3; D not resolved. V was clipped by 1 base and J by 1 base, with 6 bases between them. This CDR3 comprises 14 residues. The germline gives CDR1 MNHNY, CDR2 SVGAGI (reference sequence). The CDR3 protein is CASSYWSGTDTQYF. CDR3 DNA sequence: TGTGCCAGCAGTTACTGGAGTGGCACAGATACGCAGTATTTT.

The rearrangement joins TRBV5-1 to TRBJ2-1; D might be TRBD2 (6 bases). This CDR3 region has 16 residues. From germline, CDR1 is SGHRS and CDR2 YFSETQ. V lost 0 bases to trimming and J lost 0 bases, with 10 bases between them. CDR3 DNA: TGCGCCAGCAGCTTGGGACTGCGGGGCTCCTACAATGAGCAGTTCTTC. Translation: CASSLGLRGSYNEQFF.

In the case of this clone: Distinct nucleotide sequences in the sample also encode this CDR3. The chain couples TRBV6-5 to TRBJ2-2; tentative D call: TRBD1 (6 bases). Germline CDR1 is MNHEY and CDR2 is SVGAGI. This CDR3 spans 15 amino acids. The ends were cut back, 3 bases at V and 0 bases at J, with 8 bases in the middle. In DNA form, the CDR3 reads TGTGCCAGCAGTTATGAGGGGGCGAACACCGGGGAGCTGTTTTTT. It codes for CASSYEGANTGELFF.

This clone turned up a few times. The chain couples TRBV6-5 to TRBJ2-7, with D tentatively TRBD2 (6 bases). The germline V gene has CDR1 MNHEY and CDR2 SVGAGI. Trimming cost V 5 bases and J 3 bases, with 14 bases left between them. The CDR3 runs to 14 residues. The CDR3 loop is CASSPRGDSYEQYF. DNA for the CDR3: TGTGCCAGCAGTCCGCGGGGTGACAGCTACGAGCAGTACTTC.

This clone was counted between two and nine times. The CDR3: CASSLASQGALGYTF. The CDR3 DNA sequence: TGTGCCAGCAGCTTAGCCTCACAGGGGGCGCTTGGCTACACCTTC. The chain is built from TRBV7-3 and TRBJ1-2, with 9 bases matching TRBD1. Germline CDR1 SGHTA, CDR2 FQGTGA. The CDR3 is 15 amino acids. The V segment lost 2 bases and the J segment 7 bases; nucleotides outside the gene matches: 8.

The chain joins TRBV2 to TRBJ1-5; D is possibly TRBD1 (6 bases). CDR1 and CDR2 (germline): SNHLY, FYNNEI. The CDR3 totals 15 residues. The V and J ends lost 2 bases and 8 bases respectively, with 16 bases between them. CDR3 protein: CASSEQGNVGKPQHF. CDR3 coding DNA: TGTGCCAGCAGTGAACAGGGGAATGTGGGGAAGCCCCAGCATTTT.

This clone turned up a few times. The CDR3 loop reads CSAQGRQPQHF. The CDR3 nucleotides are TGCAGTGCACAGGGCCGACAGCCCCAGCATTTT. The chain has TRBV20-1 and TRBJ1-5; D may be TRBD1 (6 bases). Trimming took 6 bases from V and 7 from J, leaving 10 bases between them. Germline CDR1 and CDR2: DFQATT and SNEGSKA (reference sequence). The CDR3 loop spans 11 amino acids.

This clone was picked up a small number of times. The gene calls are TRBV7-9 and TRBJ2-1, with D maybe TRBD2 (6 bases). The CDR3 length is 13 residues. CDR1 and CDR2 from the germline V gene are SEHNR and FQNEAQ (reference sequence). V lost 0 bases to trimming and J lost 9 bases, with 9 bases between them. CDR3: CASSLAEGPEQFF. The CDR3 DNA reads TGTGCCAGCAGCTTAGCGGAGGGACCTGAGCAGTTCTTC.

This clone came up a few times. This chain uses TRBV4-1 with TRBJ2-1; 9 nucleotides match TRBD1. The CDR3 is 16 residues long. Germline V gene sequence: CDR1 MGHRA, CDR2 YSYEKL. The J segment lost 1 base and the V segment lost 1 base, leaving 2 bases of the junction unmatched. CDR3 sequence: CASSQAGQGSYNEQFF. The DNA of the CDR3 is TGCGCCAGCAGCCAAGCTGGACAGGGGTCCTACAATGAGCAGTTCTTC.

A few counts support this clone. Other nucleotide sequences from this sample produce the same CDR3. The chain combines TRBV6-5 with TRBJ2-3, with 9 bases matching TRBD1. CDR1 and CDR2 (germline): MNHEY, SVGAGI. The CDR3 runs 14 residues. Losses at the gene ends were 5 bases for V and 1 base for J; bases not matched to a gene: 1. For the CDR3, the DNA is TGTGCCAGCAGTCGGGACAGGGGCACAGATACGCAGTATTTT. Residues: CASSRDRGTDTQYF.

This clone has a handful of counts. The V call is TRBV5-1, the J call TRBJ2-7, with D perhaps matching TRBD1 (6 bases). This CDR3 has 15 residues. Germline CDR1 reads SGHRS; CDR2 reads YFSETQ. The V end was cut by 1 base, the J end by 0 bases, with 11 bases between. The CDR3 sequence: CASSLLGTTSYEQYF. DNA for the CDR3: TGCGCCAGCAGCTTGTTGGGGACAACCTCCTACGAGCAGTACTTC. The full variable domain, with the rest looked up from reference TRBV5-1 and TRBJ2-7, is KAGVTQTPRYLIKTRGQQVTLSCSPISGHRSVSWYQQTPGQGLQFLFEYFSETQRNKGNFPGRFSGRQFSNSRSEMNVSTLELGDSALYLCASSLLGTTSYEQYFGPGTRLTVT.

CDR3 in DNA: TGTGCCACCAGCAGAGAAGGGGCAGCCTACGAGCAGTACTTC. Its protein is CATSREGAAYEQYF. The chain links TRBV15 to TRBJ2-7; perhaps TRBD1 as D (5 bases). V dropped 0 bases and J dropped 2 bases, with 8 bases sitting between them. The CDR3 has 14 residues. The germline gives CDR1 LNHNV, CDR2 YYDKDF (reference sequence).

This clone was seen more than once but under ten times. CDR3: CASSVDRGDYGYTF. In nucleotides, the CDR3 is TGTGCCAGCAGCGTGGACAGGGGTGACTATGGCTACACCTTC. The chain combines TRBV7-9 with TRBJ1-2; 9 nucleotides line up with TRBD1. The CDR3 runs to 14 residues. J gave up 3 bases and V 5 bases, and 4 bases lay outside the gene matches. From germline, CDR1 is SEHNR and CDR2 FQNEAQ (reference sequence).

The table lists this clone with a few counts. V is TRBV18 and J is TRBJ1-5, with 10 bases matching TRBD1. Per the germline V gene, CDR1 is KGHSH and CDR2 is LQKENI. The CDR3 extends over 15 amino acids. V gave up 3 bases and J gave up 5 bases; unmatched junction bases: 4. The chain's CDR3 is CASSPAGTGDQPQHF. CDR3 bases: TGTGCCAGCTCACCGGCCGGGACAGGGGATCAGCCCCAGCATTTT.